This T cell receptor beta chain was identified during a study of Tregs in tolerant kidney transplant recipients. Notes on the study in general: Biological reproducibility was not directly addressed, but technical replication error appeared minimal. Activated donor B cell expansion appeared to reveal the most relevant donor-specific TCRbeta repertoire.

This CDR3 comprises 16 residues. With 3 bases removed from V and 0 bases from J, the gap between germline ends came to 10 bases. Looked up from germline, CDR1 is SGDLS and CDR2 is YYNGEE. Unstimulated Tregs (CD4+CD25+CD127-) and CD4+CD25- non-Tregs were sorted from PBMCs. Data came from immunoSEQ multiplex PCR; TCRdb stores just in-frame clones and leaves some out. The sample shows about 120,000 clones, 92% of them seen only once. In the case of this clone: What it binds is unknown.

The receptor's source is a human donor in good health. This rearrangement joins TRBV9 to TRBJ2-6; D call uncertain. The sample consisted of CD4+ T cells from blood. This CDR3 is CASSALGSSGANVLTF. DNA for the CDR3: TGTGCCAGCAGCGCGTTGGGGTCCTCTGGGGCCAACGTCCTGACTTTC.